This passage covers 32 T cell receptor beta chains from one sample sequenced in a study of blood T cells in healthy people across ages. A second about 7 to 11 cycle PCR used barcoded and J-beta primers. One entry per CDR3 protein results from TCRdb running MiXCR on the 5' RACE reads. Here the sample spans 600,000 to 1,000,000 distinct CDR3 sequences, around 25% being singletons. These data were likewise used in another study, on T cells of mothers and their children.

The sample comprised blood. These TCRs come from a boy between 10 and 17 years old in good health.

Comment on this clonotype: A read error may account for a junction end that differs from germline. CDR3 in DNA: TGTACCACCAGCAGAGATCTCGACACAGGGCCGAACACTGAAGCTTTCTTT. Translation gives CTTSRDLDTGPNTEAFF. The chain joins TRBV15 to TRBJ1-1, with D maybe TRBD1 (6 bases). CDR1 LNHNV and CDR2 YYDKDF come from the germline V gene (reference sequence). The CDR3 is 17 residues long.

This clonotype was recorded a few times. The rearrangement uses TRBV7-8 and TRBJ1-2; D uncertain. The germline CDR1 and CDR2 sequences are SGHVS and FQNEAQ. V gave up 0 bases and J gave up 2 bases, with 19 bases separating them. The CDR3 consists of 18 residues. CDR3 nucleotides: TGTGCCAGCAGCTTAGCGCGGTACTCCGGAAAACCCAACTATGGCTACACCTTC. It codes for CASSLARYSGKPNYGYTF.

This clonotype was counted between two and nine times. The chain carries TRBV10-3 and TRBJ1-2; D gene uncertain. Germline loops: CDR1 ENHRY, CDR2 SYGVKD. The V end was cut by 4 bases, the J end by 0 bases, with 15 bases between. This CDR3 region has 16 residues. CDR3 DNA sequence: TGTGCCATCAGTGCATACAGCTTAACAACTAACTATGGCTACACCTTC. It yields the protein CAISAYSLTTNYGYTF.

This clonotype was seen only a few times. The gene calls are TRBV7-2 and TRBJ2-7; D is perhaps TRBD1 (6 bases). This CDR3 region has 15 residues. The V end lost 5 bases, the J end lost 3 bases, and 17 bases lay between the germline ends. Germline V gene lookup returns CDR1 SGHTA and CDR2 FQGNSA. The CDR3, as DNA: TGTGCCAGCAGCCCGGTCTTATCGACAGGCTACGAGCAGTACTTC. This sequence encodes CASSPVLSTGYEQYF.

In its sample, this clonotype was seen many times. The chain links TRBV28 to TRBJ1-2; no clear D gene. The V gene's germline CDR1 is MDHEN and CDR2 SYDVKM. V was trimmed by 3 bases and J by 6 bases, leaving 11 bases between them. CDR3 length: 13 residues. In DNA, the CDR3 is TGTGCCAGCAGTTTGTGGACCGGTCATGGCTACACCTTC. Translating gives CASSLWTGHGYTF.

This clonotype was observed a few times. This chain joins TRBV11-1 and TRBJ1-1, with 9 bases that match TRBD1. Germline lookup yields CDR1 SGHAT and CDR2 FQDESV (reference sequence). The CDR3 is made up of 16 amino acids. V gave up 5 bases and J gave up 5 bases; unmatched junction bases: 12. The CDR3 DNA reads TGTGCCAGCAGCGGAGGGACAGGGATTATCAGGACTGAAGCTTTCTTT. Its protein product is CASSGGTGIIRTEAFF.

A few counts support this clonotype. The chain carries TRBV15 and TRBJ2-5, with 7 bases fitting TRBD2. The CDR3 extends over 15 amino acids. Germline V gives CDR1 LNHNV, CDR2 YYDKDF (reference sequence). Trimming took 1 base from V and 7 from J; bases not matched to a gene: 9. CDR3: CATSRVTGGGVTQYF. DNA of the CDR3: TGTGCCACCAGCAGAGTCACGGGGGGAGGAGTGACCCAGTACTTC.

This clonotype was detected a few times. V is TRBV19 and J is TRBJ2-5, with TRBD1 matching 8 bases. V shed 3 bases, J shed 2 bases, and the junction held 14 bases outside the gene matches. The CDR3 has 18 residues. CDR1 LNHDA and CDR2 SQIVND come from the germline V gene (reference sequence). CDR3 sequence reads: CASSIGVGTGKLQETQYF. DNA for the CDR3: TGTGCCAGTAGTATTGGAGTCGGGACAGGAAAACTACAAGAGACCCAGTACTTC.

The genes are TRBV7-2 and TRBJ2-5, with D unclear. The CDR3 extends over 15 amino acids. Deletions cut 4 bases from V and 1 base from J, with 13 bases between. Looked up from germline, CDR1 is SGHTA and CDR2 is FQGNSA. The CDR3 reads CASSSYLTGQETQYF. The CDR3 region has the DNA TGTGCCAGCAGCTCCTACCTTACCGGCCAAGAGACCCAGTACTTC.

The chain has TRBV20-1 and TRBJ2-1; TRBD2 aligns across 7 bases. CDR1 DFQATT and CDR2 SNEGSKA come from the germline V gene (reference sequence). Trimming at V came to 2 bases and at J to 0 bases, leaving 1 base not matched to a gene. The CDR3 sequence is 14 residues long. The CDR3, as DNA: TGCAGTGCTAGACCGGGGGGCTCCTACAATGAGCAGTTCTTC. This translates into CSARPGGSYNEQFF.

This clonotype was detected a few times. The J gene is TRBJ1-1, the V gene TRBV29-1, with 7 bases fitting TRBD1. V lost 6 bases and J lost 4; bases outside the gene matches: 11. Germline V gene lookup returns CDR1 SQVTM and CDR2 ANQGSEA. This CDR3 has 14 residues. The CDR3 bases are TGCAGCGTCGACCAACAGGGGACGGGCACTGAAGCTTTCTTT. Translating gives CSVDQQGTGTEAFF. Combining the CDR3 with reference TRBV29-1 and TRBJ1-1 gives the whole variable domain SAVISQKPSRDICQRGTSLTIQCQVDSQVTMMFWYRQQPGQSLTLIATANQGSEATYESGFVIDKFPISRPNLTFSTLTVSNMSPEDSSIYLCSVDQQGTGTEAFFGQGTRLTVV.

This clonotype was seen a handful of times. This sequence joins TRBV29-1 and TRBJ1-1, with 7 bases matching TRBD1. The CDR3 sequence is 15 residues long. Germline V gene data show CDR1 as SQVTM and CDR2 as ANQGSEA. J was trimmed by 7 bases and V by 8 bases; bases with no gene match: 19. CDR3 DNA: TGCAGCTCGGAGCCCCGGGACAGAGAACGATATGAAGCTTTCTTT. Its translation is CSSEPRDRERYEAFF.

This clonotype was counted between two and nine times. The V gene is TRBV4-3, the J gene TRBJ1-4; D is possibly TRBD1 (5 bases). Germline-derived CDR1 and CDR2 are LGHNA and YSLEER. The CDR3 runs to 16 residues. With 0 bases removed from V and 6 bases from J, the gap between germline ends came to 14 bases. CDR3 in DNA: TGCGCCAGCAGCCAAGATTTACAGGAGGGATATGAAAAACTGTTTTTT. It translates to CASSQDLQEGYEKLFF.

This clonotype was counted only a few times. The junction differs from germline at one of its ends, possibly a read error. This rearrangement joins TRBV7-8 to TRBJ2-5, with 10 positions matching TRBD2. The CDR3 covers 13 residues. Germline V gives CDR1 SGHVS, CDR2 FQNEAQ. In DNA, the CDR3 is TGTGCCAGCAGCTATTTAGCGGGAGGCCAGGAGGTCTTC. It yields the protein CASSYLAGGQEVF. The full variable domain, with the rest looked up from reference TRBV7-8 and TRBJ2-5, is GAGVSQSPRYKVAKRGQDVALRCDPISGHVSLFWYQQALGQGPEFLTYFQNEAQLDKSGLPSDRFFAERPEGSVSTLKIQRTQQEDSAVYLCASSYLAGGQEVFGPGTRLLVL.

This chain connects TRBV3-1 to TRBJ2-5; 10 bases are a match to TRBD2. TRBJ2-7 matches the DNA end more closely, so the J call is doubtful. Germline V gene data show CDR1 as LGHDT and CDR2 as YNNKEL (reference sequence). The CDR3 length is 16 residues. This CDR3 is CASSQDSSGRLPEQYF. CDR3 in DNA: TGTGCCAGCAGCCAAGACTCTAGCGGGAGACTCCCCGAGCAGTACTTC.

This chain uses TRBV29-1 with TRBJ2-5; D remains ambiguous. Trimming left V 2 bases short and J 5 bases short, with 15 bases between. There are 14 residues in the CDR3. Germline loops: CDR1 SQVTM, CDR2 ANQGSEA. The CDR3 DNA follows: TGCAGCGTTGAACCAGAGTCAATGGGGGAGACCCAGTACTTC. It codes for CSVEPESMGETQYF.

The chain carries TRBV27 and TRBJ2-7; TRBD2 might be the D (6 bases). Trimming pared 2 bases from V and 3 bases from J, leaving 11 bases between. The germline V gene has CDR1 MNHEY and CDR2 SMNVEV (reference sequence). This CDR3 spans 14 amino acids. For the CDR3, the DNA is TGTGCCAGCAGTTTACTGGGGGGAGACTACGAGCAGTACTTC. Translating it yields CASSLLGGDYEQYF.

This clonotype was detected a few times. The chain combines TRBV6-5 with TRBJ2-7, with TRBD1 identical over 9 bases. V was pared by 6 bases and J by 4 bases, with 7 bases of the junction left unmatched. The CDR3 has 14 amino acids. CDR1 and CDR2 (germline): MNHEY, SVGAGI. The CDR3 loop is CASSLQGAPYEQYF. DNA of the CDR3: TGTGCCAGCAGCTTACAGGGGGCTCCTTACGAGCAGTACTTC.

This clonotype came up a few times. The chain carries TRBV9 and TRBJ2-3; 9 bases are a match to TRBD1. The CDR3 is 19 amino acids. Losses at the gene ends were 3 bases for V and 3 bases for J; bases not matched to a gene: 17. Germline CDR1 is SGDLS and CDR2 is YYNGEE. CDR3 in DNA: TGTGCCAGCAGCGCCGAGAACTGGGGGACAGGGATACTTACAGATACGCAGTATTTT. Translating it yields CASSAENWGTGILTDTQYF.

The gene calls are TRBV18 and TRBJ2-5, with D perhaps matching TRBD1 (6 bases). The end of the DNA aligns better with TRBJ2-7, so the J call may be wrong. This CDR3 is 13 amino acids long. The germline CDR1 and CDR2 sequences are KGHSH and LQKENI. CDR3 in amino acids: CASSPGAPVEQYF. The CDR3 DNA reads TGTGCCAGCTCACCGGGGGCCCCCGTCGAGCAGTACTTC.

This clonotype was picked up a small number of times. J is TRBJ2-3 and V is TRBV29-1; D is undetermined. Germline CDR1 reads SQVTM; CDR2 reads ANQGSEA. The length of the CDR3 is 14 residues. With 4 bases removed from V and 4 bases from J, the gap between germline ends came to 15 bases. Written as DNA, the CDR3 is TGCAGCGTTGCCCGGCTCACATCCCCAGATACGCAGTATTTT. It is translated as CSVARLTSPDTQYF.

This clonotype was observed a few times. The chain employs TRBV6-1 and TRBJ2-5; 10 bases agree with TRBD2. The V segment lost 2 bases and the J segment 6 bases; nucleotides outside the gene matches: 9. This CDR3 comprises 16 residues. Germline assignment: CDR1 MNHNS and CDR2 SASEGT. For the CDR3, the DNA is TGTGCCAGCAGTGAATGGGGGCTAGCGGGGGTACAGACCCAGTACTTC. It encodes CASSEWGLAGVQTQYF.

This clonotype was seen ten or more times. This sequence joins TRBV10-2 and TRBJ2-7, with 7 bases aligning to TRBD1. The junction had 7 bases not matched to a gene; V was cut back by 3 bases and J by 5 bases. This CDR3 is built from 14 residues. Germline V gene lookup returns CDR1 WSHSY and CDR2 SAAADI. The CDR3 spells CASSDSLGTDEQYF. In nucleotides, the CDR3 is TGCGCCAGCAGTGACTCCCTCGGGACAGACGAGCAGTACTTC.

This clonotype has a single count. J is TRBJ2-3 and V is TRBV29-1; D remains unclear. The germline CDR1 and CDR2 sequences are SQVTM and ANQGSEA. Trimming removed 1 base from V and 0 bases from J, with 5 bases in between. The CDR3 is 13 amino acids. This CDR3 is CSVEGQSTDTQYF. CDR3 nucleotide sequence: TGCAGCGTTGAAGGGCAGAGCACAGATACGCAGTATTTT.

CDR3 in amino acids: CASSQDRSGGWGYEQYF. The CDR3 nucleotides are TGCGCCAGCAGCCAAGATCGGAGTGGGGGGTGGGGGTACGAGCAGTACTTC. The rearrangement uses TRBV4-3 and TRBJ2-1; weak D call: TRBD2 (6 bases). The closer fit of TRBJ2-7 to the DNA end suggests the J call may be wrong. Germline values: CDR1 LGHNA, CDR2 YSLEER. The CDR3 covers 17 residues.

The rearrangement links TRBV10-3 to TRBJ1-2; D is undetermined. This CDR3 is 14 amino acids long. Germline loops: CDR1 ENHRY, CDR2 SYGVKD. Trimming took off 4 bases at V and 8 bases at J, with 17 bases between the two ends. The chain's CDR3 is CAISGSGDIFGYTF. CDR3 DNA sequence: TGTGCCATCAGTGGCTCGGGTGACATTTTCGGCTACACCTTC.

V and J are TRBV29-1 and TRBJ2-5; TRBD1 matches 7 bases. Germline values: CDR1 SQVTM, CDR2 ANQGSEA. The CDR3 is 13 residues long. The J segment lost 6 bases and the V segment lost 2 bases, leaving 6 bases of the junction unmatched. CDR3 nucleotide sequence: TGCAGCGTTGAACATAAGGGGGCGAAGACCCAGTACTTC. It is translated as CSVEHKGAKTQYF.

This chain uses TRBV12-3 or TRBV12-4 with TRBJ2-3; D perhaps matches TRBD1 (6 bases). CDR3 length: 15 residues. The V and J ends lost 5 bases and 0 bases respectively, with 12 bases between them. CDR3 nucleotide sequence: TGTGCCAGCAGTGGCCGGGACATGAGCACAGATACGCAGTATTTT. Its protein is CASSGRDMSTDTQYF.

The chain employs TRBV24-1 and TRBJ2-5; TRBD1 matches at 9 bases. The CDR3 is 17 amino acids. V lost 4 bases and J lost 2; bases outside the gene matches: 10. Per germline, CDR1 KGHDR and CDR2 SFDVKD. The CDR3 protein is CATSDRTGGQGQETQYF. CDR3 DNA sequence: TGTGCCACCAGTGACCGAACGGGGGGACAGGGACAAGAGACCCAGTACTTC.

This clonotype occurred a few times. The chain combines TRBV27 with TRBJ2-1; TRBD2 is a possible D gene (6 bases). Trimming cost V 6 bases and J 10 bases, with 25 bases left between them. This CDR3 has 16 residues. Per the germline V gene, CDR1 is MNHEY and CDR2 is SMNVEV (reference sequence). The CDR3 DNA follows: TGTGCCAGCAGACGCCCCGGGACTTCGCCTTTAAGGGAGCAGTTCTTC. Its translation: CASRRPGTSPLREQFF.

In its sample, this clonotype was seen a few times. This chain joins TRBV5-8 and TRBJ1-2, with D unclear. CDR3 length equals 13 residues. Germline loops: CDR1 SGHTS, CDR2 YDEGEE. The V and J ends lost 2 bases and 6 bases respectively, with 11 bases between them. The CDR3 DNA reads TGTGCCAGCAGCTTACCACGGTCAGATGGCTACACCTTC. Its translation is CASSLPRSDGYTF.

V and J are TRBV20-1 and TRBJ1-2; 7 bases fit TRBD1. The CDR3 length is 18 residues. Unmatched junction bases numbered 19, after V lost 0 bases and J lost 6 bases. CDR1 is DFQATT, CDR2 SNEGSKA, per germline (reference sequence). CDR3 bases: TGCAGTGCTAGAGATGGGCGAAGACAGGGCTTAGGGTTGCATGGCTACACCTTC. Translating it yields CSARDGRRQGLGLHGYTF.